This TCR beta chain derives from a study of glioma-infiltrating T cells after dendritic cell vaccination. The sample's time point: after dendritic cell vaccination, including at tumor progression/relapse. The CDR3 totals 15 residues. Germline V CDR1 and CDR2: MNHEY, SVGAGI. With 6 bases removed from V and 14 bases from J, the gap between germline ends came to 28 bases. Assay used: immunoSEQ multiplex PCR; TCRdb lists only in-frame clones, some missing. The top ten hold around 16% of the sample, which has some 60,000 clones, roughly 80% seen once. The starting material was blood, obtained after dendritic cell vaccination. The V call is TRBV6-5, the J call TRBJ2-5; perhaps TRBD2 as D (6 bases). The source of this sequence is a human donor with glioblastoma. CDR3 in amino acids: CASSRTRDGPFRRYF. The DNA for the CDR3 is TGTGCCAGCAGCCGAACGCGGGACGGACCCTTCCGGCGATACTTC.